What follows are 15 T cell receptor beta chains derived from one specimen sequenced in a study of blood T cell repertoires in COVID-19. Some clones are missing from TCRdb's copy, which holds only in-frame ones; the method was immunoSEQ multiplex PCR. This table holds a few hundred thousand clones, about 89% found once. Sequencing was performed on peripheral blood. Source of these receptors: a man under 40 with acute or convalescent COVID-19.

The rearrangement uses TRBV28 and TRBJ2-7; 11 bases line up with TRBD2. Unmatched junction bases numbered 8, after V lost 7 bases and J lost 3 bases. Germline V gene sequence: CDR1 MDHEN, CDR2 SYDVKM. The CDR3 extends over 15 amino acids. The CDR3, as DNA: TGTGCCAGCACTGACACCGGGACTAGCGGCTACGAGCAGTACTTC. Protein: CASTDTGTSGYEQYF.

The V and J genes are TRBV6-1 and TRBJ1-2, with 10 bases matching TRBD1. The J segment lost 6 bases and the V segment lost 1 base, leaving 5 bases of the junction unmatched. Germline loops: CDR1 MNHNS, CDR2 SASEGT. CDR3 length: 15 residues. The CDR3 loop is CASSEVWGQGNGYTF. CDR3 sequence (DNA): TGTGCCAGCAGTGAAGTTTGGGGACAGGGGAATGGCTACACCTTC.

V is TRBV12-5 and J is TRBJ2-1, with TRBD1 matching over 9 bases. This CDR3 has 13 residues. CDR1 is LGHNT and CDR2 is FRNRAP in the germline V gene. Germline trimming cut 7 bases from V and 6 bases from J; bases unmatched to any gene: 4. This CDR3 reads CASALDRGNEQFF. In nucleotides, the CDR3 is TGTGCTAGTGCCTTGGACAGGGGCAATGAGCAGTTCTTC.

The rearrangement links TRBV6-5 to TRBJ2-2; D may be TRBD2 (7 bases). CDR1 and CDR2 (germline): MNHEY, SVGAGI. The CDR3 has 15 amino acids. Trimming left V 8 bases short and J 5 bases short, with 18 bases between. In nucleotides, the CDR3 is TGTGCCAGCCATTCGCCCCGGGGGGCGACCGGGGAGCTGTTTTTT. Amino acids: CASHSPRGATGELFF.

J is TRBJ1-3 and V is TRBV6-5; no definite D call. Germline CDR1 MNHEY, CDR2 SVGAGI. Trimming left V 7 bases short and J 4 bases short, with 14 bases between. CDR3 length equals 14 residues. CDR3 DNA sequence: TGTGCCAGCACCCCAGAGACCGGGGGAAACACCATATATTTT. It encodes CASTPETGGNTIYF.

The rearrangement links TRBV10-2 to TRBJ1-1; D perhaps matches TRBD1 (6 bases). CDR3 length equals 14 residues. Per the germline V gene, CDR1 is WSHSY and CDR2 is SAAADI. V lost 5 bases and J lost 5, with 15 bases in between. The CDR3: CASSPGHRKTEAFF. For the CDR3, the DNA is TGCGCCAGCAGTCCGGGACATAGGAAGACTGAAGCTTTCTTT.

V usage is TRBV6-2 or TRBV6-3 and J usage is TRBJ2-7; TRBD2 is a possible D gene (6 bases). Germline V gene lookup returns CDR1 MNHEY and CDR2 SVGEGT. The V and J ends lost 2 bases and 1 base respectively, with 15 bases between them. The CDR3 extends over 16 amino acids. The CDR3 coding sequence is TGTGCCAGCAGTTACATCAGTAGCGGTCCTTCCTACGAGCAGTACTTC. This codes for CASSYISSGPSYEQYF.

The chain is built from TRBV30 and TRBJ1-1; TRBD1 might be the D (5 bases). CDR1 is GTSNPN and CDR2 is SVGIG in the germline V gene (reference sequence). Trimming shortened V by 0 bases and J by 4 bases, and 12 bases separated the two germline ends. The CDR3 length is 14 residues. CDR3 in amino acids: CAWSVGRGGTEAFF. The CDR3 DNA reads TGTGCCTGGAGTGTCGGACGGGGGGGCACTGAAGCTTTCTTT.

The V gene is TRBV7-9, the J gene TRBJ2-1; a possible D gene is TRBD2 (6 bases). Between the trimmed V and J ends, which lost 3 bases and 9 bases, there was a span of 12 bases. CDR1 and CDR2 (germline): SEHNR, FQNEAQ (reference sequence). CDR3 length: 13 amino acids. DNA for the CDR3: TGTGCCAGCAGCTTGATTAGCGGTAGTGAGCAGTTCTTC. This translates into CASSLISGSEQFF.

In regard to this clone: This sample includes further DNA sequences coding for the same CDR3. This chain uses TRBV7-2 with TRBJ2-3; 13 bases are shared with TRBD2. CDR1 is SGHTA, CDR2 FQGNSA, per germline. V was clipped by 9 bases and J by 0 bases; unmatched bases: 12. The CDR3 runs 18 residues. The CDR3 loop is CASSPRTSGGSSTDTQYF. CDR3 sequence (DNA): TGTGCCAGTAGTCCCCGGACTAGCGGGGGTTCTAGCACAGATACGCAGTATTTT.

This chain uses TRBV21-1 with TRBJ1-5. TRBV21-1 is deemed a pseudogene. The CDR3 loop spans 16 amino acids. CDR3 in amino acids: CAIDRGLAGGNQPQHF. The CDR3 region has the DNA TGTGCCATAGACAGAGGTCTCGCGGGAGGGAATCAGCCCCAGCATTTT.

J is TRBJ2-2 and V is TRBV4-2, with 7 bases that match TRBD2. Germline trimming cut 5 bases from V and 4 bases from J; bases unmatched to any gene: 7. The CDR3 length is 15 residues. Germline lookup yields CDR1 LGHNA and CDR2 YNFKEQ. For the CDR3, the DNA is TGTGCCAGCAGCAAAGGACTAGATCCCACCGGGGAGCTGTTTTTT. Its translation: CASSKGLDPTGELFF.

J is TRBJ1-5 and V is TRBV5-8, with 7 bases lining up with TRBD1. Germline-derived CDR1 and CDR2 are SGHTS and YDEGEE. The CDR3 sequence is 15 residues long. Trimming cost V 7 bases and J 3 bases; bases outside gene matches: 10. The CDR3 sequence is CASGPTGANNQPQHF. The CDR3 bases are TGTGCCAGCGGACCCACAGGGGCGAACAATCAGCCCCAGCATTTT.

This clone was observed a single time. The chain uses TRBV4-1 and TRBJ1-2, with D perhaps matching TRBD1 (6 bases). Germline loops: CDR1 MGHRA, CDR2 YSYEKL. The CDR3 extends over 15 amino acids. V lost 2 bases to trimming and J lost 0 bases, with 10 bases between them. The CDR3: CASSQRDNANYGYTF. The CDR3 nucleotides read TGCGCCAGCAGCCAAAGGGACAACGCTAACTATGGCTACACCTTC.

This clone showed up just a few times. V usage is TRBV2 and J usage is TRBJ2-5; 7 bases align to TRBD1. V shed 7 bases and J 2 bases; nucleotides not matched to a gene: 4. This CDR3 spans 13 amino acids. CDR1 and CDR2 from the germline V gene are SNHLY and FYNNEI. CDR3 sequence (DNA): TGTGCCAGCAACAGGGACAGACAAGAGACCCAGTACTTC. Protein product: CASNRDRQETQYF.